This entry describes one TCR beta chain. Antigen: not known. Measured with immunoSEQ multiplex PCR; TCRdb has only the in-frame clones, and not every one. The table lists some 1,600,000 clones, around 98% of them singletons. The J segment lost 5 bases and the V segment lost 4 bases, leaving 8 bases of the junction unmatched. The CDR3 is 16 amino acids. Per the germline V gene, CDR1 is KGHSH and CDR2 is LQKENI. This specimen belongs to a study of shared clonotypes between healthy human individuals. Findings and limits, study-wide: Clonotypes shared by all four donors outscored non-shared clonotypes in generation probability.

The V gene is TRBV18, the J gene TRBJ1-5; 10 nucleotides line up with TRBD1. The sequence came from a man aged 25-45 years in good health. What was sequenced was naive CD4+ T cells sorted from blood. Subset reported: CD45RA+ positively selected. This CDR3 reads CASSLNSGTGDQPQHF. The CDR3 region has the DNA TGTGCCAGCTCACTCAATTCCGGGACAGGGGATCAGCCCCAGCATTTT.